A selection of T cell receptor beta chains follows, all from one sample in a study of OX40 agonist ivuxolimab in advanced cancers. Repertoires were generated with immunoSEQ multiplex PCR, while TCRdb's copy carries only in-frame clones and drops some. The sample records roughly 26,000 clones, around 85% being singletons. Sample: CD4+ or CD8+ T cells sorted from blood, taken in a trial of the OX40 agonist ivuxolimab. The receptors here all came from an adult with an advanced solid tumor such as melanoma, head and neck, liver or kidney cancer. The CDR3 runs from the conserved cysteine through the conserved F or W. The D gene is left open where the match is weak. Part of the rows lack a size; the others show once, few, many or a class for expanded clones.

>TRBV4-3|TRBJ1-3|-|-
CASSQASGVGNTIYF
TGCGCCAGCAGCCAAGCCAGTGGGGTTGGAAACACCATATATTTT
>TRBV7-6|TRBJ2-1|-|-
CASSLDSYAYNEQFF
TGTGCCAGCAGCTTAGACAGCTATGCCTACAATGAGCAGTTCTTC
>TRBV15|TRBJ2-2|-|-
CATSRDRDSNTGELFF
TGTGCCACCAGCAGAGATCGGGACTCTAACACCGGGGAGCTGTTTTTT
>TRBV2|TRBJ1-5|-|-
CASTQQIISNQPQHF
TGTGCCAGCACGCAACAGATTATAAGCAATCAGCCCCAGCATTTT
>TRBV5-6|TRBJ2-3|-|-
CASSFRVDTDTQYF
TGTGCCAGCAGCTTTAGAGTCGACACAGATACGCAGTATTTT
>TRBV11-3|TRBJ2-7|-|-
CASSLENGINEQYF
TGTGCCAGCAGCTTAGAAAACGGGATAAACGAGCAGTACTTC
>TRBV13|TRBJ2-1|-|TRBD2
CASSLSWGGTHEQFF
TGTGCCAGCAGCCTGTCGTGGGGGGGAACCCATGAGCAGTTCTTC
>TRBV13|TRBJ2-5|-|-
CASSLRAEVETQYF
TGTGCCAGCAGCTTAAGGGCAGAAGTAGAGACCCAGTACTTC
>TRBV7-2|TRBJ2-7|once|TRBD1
CASSLVTGGHNEQYF
TGTGCCAGCAGCTTAGTGACAGGGGGCCACAACGAGCAGTACTTC
>TRBV19|TRBJ2-4|-|-
CASSIGGKNIQYF
TGTGCCAGTAGTATTGGAGGGAAAAACATTCAGTACTTC
>TRBV28|TRBJ2-2|-|-
CASSRNEGTGELFF
TGTGCCAGCAGTCGGAACGAGGGCACCGGGGAGCTGTTTTTT
>TRBV28|TRBJ1-5|-|-
CASSDSLNQPQHF
TGTGCCAGCTCCGACAGCCTCAATCAGCCCCAGCATTTT
>TRBV7-3|TRBJ2-1|few|-
CASSPTRLVGNEQFF
TGTGCCAGCAGCCCTACTAGACTAGTGGGGAATGAGCAGTTCTTC
>TRBV15|TRBJ2-1|-|TRBD2
CATSDGRASEQFF
TGTGCCACCAGCGACGGGAGGGCCAGTGAGCAGTTCTTC
>TRBV9|TRBJ1-2|-|-
CASGVESSLRMGGTYGYTF
TGTGCCAGCGGTGTAGAATCCTCTTTGAGGATGGGGGGGACCTATGGCTACACCTTC
>TRBV19|TRBJ2-7|-|-
CASTASGSYEQYF
TGTGCCAGTACAGCTAGTGGCTCCTACGAGCAGTACTTC
>TRBV7-7|TRBJ2-1|-|-
CASSLSLYNEQFF
TGTGCTAGCAGCTTATCTTTGTACAATGAGCAGTTCTTC
>TRBV11-2|TRBJ2-7|-|TRBD1
CASSRETGNYEQYF
TGTGCCAGCAGCCGAGAGACAGGGAACTACGAGCAGTACTTC
>TRBV7-2|TRBJ2-3|-|-
CASTSDTQYF
TGTGCCAGCACCTCAGATACGCAGTATTTT
>TRBV14|TRBJ2-2|-|-
CASSISAGELFF
TGTGCCAGCAGTATTAGTGCCGGGGAGCTGTTTTTT
>TRBV10-3|TRBJ2-4|-|-
CAISESAGLAKNIQYF
TGTGCCATCAGTGAGTCGGCAGGACTAGCCAAAAACATTCAGTACTTC
>TRBV9|TRBJ2-7|-|TRBD1
CASSVDGTDYEQYF
TGTGCCAGCAGCGTAGACGGGACAGACTACGAGCAGTACTTC
>TRBV7-9|TRBJ2-7|-|TRBD2
CASSPTGLAGREQYF
TGTGCCAGCAGCCCTACCGGACTAGCGGGAAGGGAGCAGTACTTC
>TRBV27|TRBJ1-2|-|-
CASRGGGGYTF
TGTGCCAGCCGGGGGGGAGGTGGCTACACCTTC
>TRBV2|TRBJ1-5|-|-
CASSEWGSQPQHF
TGTGCCAGCAGTGAATGGGGATCTCAGCCCCAGCATTTT
>TRBV4-1|TRBJ2-7|-|TRBD2
CASSQTSSGSYEQYF
TGCGCCAGCAGCCAAACGTCTAGCGGGAGCTACGAGCAGTACTTC
>TRBV5-6|TRBJ2-1|-|-
CASSGGLSSYNEQFF
TGTGCCAGCAGCGGGGGCCTGAGCTCCTACAATGAGCAGTTCTTC
>TRBV19|TRBJ1-5|few|TRBD1
CASSVQGGHQPQHF
TGTGCCAGTAGCGTACAGGGGGGGCATCAGCCCCAGCATTTT
>TRBV6-1|TRBJ1-1|-|-
CASSAGAAFF
TGTGCCAGCAGTGCAGGGGCCGCTTTCTTT
>TRBV28|TRBJ2-7|-|-
CASSGRGREQYF
TGTGCCAGCAGTGGCAGGGGACGCGAGCAGTACTTC
>TRBV4-3|TRBJ2-5|-|TRBD2
CASSQEGPGRGGRETQYF
TGCGCCAGCAGCCAAGAGGGGCCTGGACGGGGGGGCCGGGAGACCCAGTACTTC
>TRBV7-9|TRBJ2-6|-|-
CASSPPPRVAGANVLTF
TGTGCCAGCAGCCCACCCCCTAGAGTGGCTGGGGCCAACGTCCTGACTTTC
>TRBV30|TRBJ1-1|-|-
CASRVPLWNTEAFF
TGTGCCTCTCGAGTCCCCTTGTGGAACACTGAAGCTTTCTTT
>TRBV6-1|TRBJ2-7|-|-
CASIGQNYEQYF
TGTGCCAGCATAGGACAGAACTACGAGCAGTACTTC
>TRBV19|TRBJ1-3|-|-
CASSLWDSGNTIYF
TGTGCCAGTTCGCTTTGGGACTCTGGAAACACCATATATTTT
>TRBV9|TRBJ2-7|-|-
CASSVGGATYEQYF
TGTGCCAGCAGCGTAGGGGGCGCCACCTACGAGCAGTACTTC
>TRBV6-5|TRBJ1-1|once|-
CASSIQDTNTEAFF
TGTGCCAGCAGTATCCAGGACACGAACACTGAAGCTTTCTTT
>TRBV7-3|TRBJ2-2|-|TRBD2
CASSSPSGWGGGELFF
TGTGCCAGCAGCTCCCCTAGCGGGTGGGGCGGCGGGGAGCTGTTTTTT
>TRBV11-2|TRBJ2-1|-|-
CASSLGGINEQFF
TGTGCCAGCAGCTTGGGGGGAATCAATGAGCAGTTCTTC
>TRBV7-9|TRBJ1-4|-|TRBD1
CASSSTETGIEKLFF
TGTGCCAGCAGCTCTACAGAGACAGGGATTGAAAAACTGTTTTTT
>TRBV2|TRBJ2-7|-|TRBD2
CASSDDPSGTYEQYF
TGTGCCAGCAGTGACGACCCTAGCGGTACCTACGAGCAGTACTTC
>TRBV2|TRBJ2-3|-|-
CASSDESSGTDTQYF
TGTGCCAGCAGTGACGAGTCTAGTGGCACAGATACGCAGTATTTT
>TRBV27|TRBJ2-7|-|TRBD1
CASSLFPGQGENEQYF
TGTGCCAGCAGTTTATTTCCGGGACAGGGAGAGAACGAGCAGTACTTC
>TRBV29-1|TRBJ2-5|-|-
CSVGTPLQETQYF
TGCAGCGTTGGGACACCGCTACAAGAGACCCAGTACTTC
>TRBV28|TRBJ1-1|-|-
CASSSYPGQTNTEAFF
TGTGCCAGCAGTTCCTATCCGGGACAAACGAACACTGAAGCTTTCTTT
>TRBV19|TRBJ2-3|few|TRBD2
CASSAAGGTDTQYF
TGTGCCAGTTCTGCAGCGGGAGGGACAGATACGCAGTATTTT
>TRBV23-1|TRBJ1-5|once|-
CASSLGGDQPQHF
TGCGCCAGCAGCCTTGGGGGGGATCAGCCCCAGCATTTT
>TRBV7-2|TRBJ2-7|-|TRBD1
CASSFRGQAYEQYF
TGTGCCAGCAGCTTCCGGGGACAGGCCTACGAGCAGTACTTC
>TRBV27|TRBJ1-5|-|-
CASSFSGKGQPQHF
TGTGCCAGCAGTTTCTCGGGGAAGGGGCAGCCCCAGCATTTT
>TRBV6-1|TRBJ2-1|-|-
CASSEGLLTYNEQFF
TGTGCCAGCAGTGAAGGGCTTCTTACCTACAATGAGCAGTTCTTC
>TRBV9|TRBJ1-1|-|TRBD1
CASSPHRGNTEAFF
TGTGCCAGCAGCCCTCACAGGGGGAACACTGAAGCTTTCTTT
>TRBV27|TRBJ2-7|-|-
CASSLLSGVPGEQYF
TGTGCCAGCAGTTTATTGTCGGGGGTCCCGGGAGAGCAGTACTTC
>TRBV29-1|TRBJ1-2|-|-
CSVESGLSYGYTF
TGCAGCGTTGAATCGGGGTTAAGCTATGGCTACACCTTC
>TRBV2|TRBJ2-1|-|TRBD2
CASSGGGAAFYEQFF
TGTGCCAGCAGTGGGGGGGGAGCGGCTTTCTATGAGCAGTTCTTC
>TRBV12-5|TRBJ2-5|-|-
CASGLGTLETQYF
TGTGCTAGTGGTTTGGGGACGTTAGAGACCCAGTACTTC
>TRBV4-1|TRBJ2-7|-|-
CASSQWVAGQVSYEQYF
TGCGCCAGCAGCCAATGGGTTGCGGGACAAGTTTCCTACGAGCAGTACTTC
>TRBV4-1|TRBJ2-5|-|TRBD1
CASSARDRPQETQYF
TGCGCCAGCAGCGCCAGGGACAGACCCCAAGAGACCCAGTACTTC